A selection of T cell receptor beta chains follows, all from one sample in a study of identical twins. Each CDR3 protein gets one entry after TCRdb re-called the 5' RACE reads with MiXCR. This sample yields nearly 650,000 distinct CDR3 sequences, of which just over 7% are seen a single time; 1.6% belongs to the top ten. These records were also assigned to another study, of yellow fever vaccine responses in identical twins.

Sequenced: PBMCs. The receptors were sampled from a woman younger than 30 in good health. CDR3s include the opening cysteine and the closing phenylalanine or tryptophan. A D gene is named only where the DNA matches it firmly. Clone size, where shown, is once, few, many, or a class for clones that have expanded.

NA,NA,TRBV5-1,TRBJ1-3,CASSLASPGGNTIYF,TGCGCCAGCAGCTTGGCCAGTCCCGGGGGAAACACCATATATTTT
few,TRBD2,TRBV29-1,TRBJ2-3,CSVKTLAGGWYDTDTQYF,TGCAGCGTGAAAACCTTAGCGGGAGGTTGGTATGACACAGATACGCAGTATTTT
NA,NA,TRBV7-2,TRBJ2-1,CASSLTGTQNNEQFF,TGTGCCAGCAGTCTAACCGGGACACAAAACAATGAGCAGTTCTTC
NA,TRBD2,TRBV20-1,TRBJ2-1,CSAQPGLTPGLAVYNEQFF,TGCAGTGCTCAACCGGGACTCACTCCGGGACTAGCGGTTTACAATGAGCAGTTCTTC
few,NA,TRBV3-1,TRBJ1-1,CASSQDWAIPAFF,TGTGCCAGCAGCCAAGATTGGGCGATTCCAGCTTTCTTT
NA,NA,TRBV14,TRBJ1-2,CASSQAWHGYTF,TGTGCCAGCAGCCAAGCATGGCATGGCTACACCTTC
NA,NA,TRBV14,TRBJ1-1,CASSQEESGNTEAFF,TGTGCCAGCAGCCAAGAGGAGAGCGGGAACACTGAAGCTTTCTTT
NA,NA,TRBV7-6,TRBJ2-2,CASSLANFFGGRGELFF,TGTGCCAGCAGCTTAGCGAATTTTTTTGGGGGACGAGGGGAGCTGTTTTTT
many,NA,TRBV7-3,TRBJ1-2,CASSLVPDYNYGYTF,TGTGCCAGCAGCTTAGTACCAGACTACAACTATGGCTACACCTTC
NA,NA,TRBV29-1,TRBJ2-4,CSVARDSKNIQYF,TGCAGCGTCGCCAGGGATTCCAAAAACATTCAGTACTTC
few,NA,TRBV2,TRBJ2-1,CASTRNGANEQFF,TGTGCCAGCACGAGGAACGGGGCCAATGAGCAGTTCTTC
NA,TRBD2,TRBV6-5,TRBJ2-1,CASSYSVRGEGNEQFF,TGTGCCAGCAGTTACTCAGTCCGGGGGGAGGGCAATGAGCAGTTCTTC
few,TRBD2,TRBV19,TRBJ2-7,CASSIDGSGSSYEQYF,TGTGCCAGTAGTATTGACGGTAGCGGGAGCTCCTACGAGCAGTACTTC
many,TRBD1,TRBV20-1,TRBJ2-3,CSASDRGTTDTQYF,TGCAGTGCTTCCGACAGGGGGACCACAGATACGCAGTATTTT
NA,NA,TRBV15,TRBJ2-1,CATSRAPGSTISSYNEQFF,TGTGCCACCAGCAGAGCCCCGGGGTCAACTATTAGCTCCTACAATGAGCAGTTCTTC
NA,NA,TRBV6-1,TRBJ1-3,CASRGTSGNTIYF,TGTGCCAGCAGAGGGACGTCTGGAAACACCATATATTTT
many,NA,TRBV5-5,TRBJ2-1,CASSLVPGTYYNEQFF,TGTGCCAGCAGCTTGGTCCCCGGGACATATTACAATGAGCAGTTCTTC
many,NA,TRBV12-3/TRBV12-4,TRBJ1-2,CASSYGGAGYTF,TGTGCCAGCAGTTATGGGGGCGCCGGCTACACCTTC
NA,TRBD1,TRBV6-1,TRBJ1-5,CASRPRTGHQPQHF,TGTGCCAGCAGGCCCAGGACAGGGCATCAGCCCCAGCATTTT
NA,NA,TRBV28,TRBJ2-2,CASSLSPTGLFF,TGTGCCAGCAGTTTATCCCCAACAGGGCTGTTTTTT
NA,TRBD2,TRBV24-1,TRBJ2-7,CATSDFTTSGYYEQYF,TGTGCCACCAGTGATTTTACTACTAGCGGATACTACGAGCAGTACTTC
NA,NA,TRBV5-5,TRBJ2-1,CASSQVFLAEYNEQFF,TGTGCCAGCAGCCAGGTTTTTTTAGCGGAGTACAATGAGCAGTTCTTC
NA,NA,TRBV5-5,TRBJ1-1,CASSLAYGENTEAFF,TGTGCCAGCAGCTTGGCGTACGGTGAGAACACTGAAGCTTTCTTT
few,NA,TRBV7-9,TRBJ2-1,CASSLLRTSQGYEQFF,TGTGCCAGCAGCTTACTCAGGACGTCACAGGGCTATGAGCAGTTCTTC
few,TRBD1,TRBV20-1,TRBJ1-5,CSAGGRDRSLRKPQHF,TGCAGTGCTGGGGGCCGGGACAGATCGCTTAGGAAGCCCCAGCATTTT
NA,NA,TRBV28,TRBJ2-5,CAAGTVLDQYF,TGTGCCGCCGGAACCGTGCTAGACCAGTACTTC
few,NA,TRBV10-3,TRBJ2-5,CAISRDKTQKTQYF,TGTGCCATCAGCCGGGACAAAACACAGAAGACCCAGTACTTC
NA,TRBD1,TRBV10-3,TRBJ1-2,CAISDPGTGDDYGYTF,TGTGCCATCAGTGATCCCGGGACAGGGGATGACTATGGCTACACCTTC
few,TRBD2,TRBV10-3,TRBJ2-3,CAISPSGISTDTQYF,TGTGCCATCAGCCCGAGCGGGATAAGCACAGATACGCAGTATTTT
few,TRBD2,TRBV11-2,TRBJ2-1,CASSLDAWEAGEGYNEQFF,TGTGCCAGCAGCTTAGATGCGTGGGAGGCGGGAGAGGGCTACAATGAGCAGTTCTTC
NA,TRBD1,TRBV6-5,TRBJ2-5,CASSYPATGKETQYF,TGTGCCAGCAGTTACCCCGCGACAGGGAAGGAGACCCAGTACTTC
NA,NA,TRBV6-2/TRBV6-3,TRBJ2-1,CASTRYGSYNEQFF,TGTGCCAGCACCCGTTATGGCTCCTACAATGAGCAGTTCTTC
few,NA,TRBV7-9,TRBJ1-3,CASSLTSLEGNTIYF,TGTGCCAGCAGCTTGACCTCCCTGGAAGGAAACACCATATATTTT
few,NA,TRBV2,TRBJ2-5,CASTSGEETQYF,TGTGCCAGCACTTCAGGGGAAGAGACCCAGTACTTC
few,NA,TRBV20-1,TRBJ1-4,CSARDGGGAEKLFF,TGCAGTGCTAGAGACGGGGGGGGCGCGGAAAAACTGTTTTTT
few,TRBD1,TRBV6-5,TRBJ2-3,CASSYLQGADTQYF,TGTGCCAGCAGTTACCTTCAGGGGGCAGATACGCAGTATTTT
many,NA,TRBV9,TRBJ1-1,CATTPHSSDTEAFF,TGTGCCACCACCCCGCACAGCTCGGACACTGAAGCTTTCTTT
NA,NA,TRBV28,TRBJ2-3,CATRRSTDTQYF,TGTGCCACCAGGCGTAGCACAGATACGCAGTATTTT
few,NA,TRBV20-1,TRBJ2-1,CSGNSNGSVAYNEQFF,TGCAGTGGTAATAGCAATGGGAGTGTCGCCTACAATGAGCAGTTCTTC
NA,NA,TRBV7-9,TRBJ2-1,CASSLVETEQFF,TGTGCCAGCAGCTTAGTCGAGACAGAGCAGTTCTTC
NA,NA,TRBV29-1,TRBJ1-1,CSVGPTGSKREAFF,TGCAGCGTGGGGCCCACCGGGTCCAAGAGAGAAGCTTTCTTT
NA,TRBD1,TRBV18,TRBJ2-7,CASSPRNAPGTGDSEQYF,TGTGCCAGCTCACCACGGAACGCCCCCGGGACAGGGGATTCCGAGCAGTACTTC
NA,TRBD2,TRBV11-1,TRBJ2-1,CASSFSRWASGIGPSYNEQFF,TGTGCCAGCAGCTTTTCACGTTGGGCTAGCGGGATTGGACCCTCCTACAATGAGCAGTTCTTC
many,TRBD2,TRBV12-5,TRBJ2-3,CASGLPGLAGLTDTQYF,TGTGCTAGTGGTTTGCCGGGACTAGCGGGACTCACAGATACGCAGTATTTT
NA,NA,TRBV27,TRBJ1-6,CASSSGQLRAYNSPLHF,TGTGCCAGCAGTTCGGGCCAGTTGAGAGCCTATAATTCACCCCTCCACTTT
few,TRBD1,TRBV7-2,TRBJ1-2,CASSSDRGLIGYTF,TGTGCCAGCAGCTCGGACAGGGGGCTAATCGGCTACACCTTC
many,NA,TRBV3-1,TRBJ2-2,CASRKTLGELFF,TGTGCCAGCAGAAAGACCCTCGGGGAGCTGTTTTTT